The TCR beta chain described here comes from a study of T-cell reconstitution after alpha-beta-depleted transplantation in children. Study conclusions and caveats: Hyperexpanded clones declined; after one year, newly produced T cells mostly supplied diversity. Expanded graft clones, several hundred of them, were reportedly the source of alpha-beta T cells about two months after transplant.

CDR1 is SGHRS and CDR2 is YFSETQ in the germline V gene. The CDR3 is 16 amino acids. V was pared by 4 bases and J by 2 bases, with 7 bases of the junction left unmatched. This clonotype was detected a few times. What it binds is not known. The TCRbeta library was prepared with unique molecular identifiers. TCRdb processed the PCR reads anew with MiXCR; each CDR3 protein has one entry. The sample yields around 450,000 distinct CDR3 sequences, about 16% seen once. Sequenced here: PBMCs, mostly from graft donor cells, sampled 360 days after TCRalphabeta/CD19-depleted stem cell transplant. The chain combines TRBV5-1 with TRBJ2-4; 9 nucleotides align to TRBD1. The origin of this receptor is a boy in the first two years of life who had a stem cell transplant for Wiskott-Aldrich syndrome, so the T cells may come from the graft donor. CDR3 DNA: TGCGCCAGCAGCCTGGGACAGGGAGGTACCAAAAACATTCAGTACTTC. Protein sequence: CASSLGQGGTKNIQYF.